A selection of T cell receptor beta chains follows, all from one sample in a study of CD8 T cells in Susac syndrome. Via MiXCR, TCRdb re-called the immunoSEQ multiplex PCR reads, giving one row per CDR3 protein. The sample has some 180,000 distinct CDR3 sequences, approximately 93% seen once. Sequencing was carried out using CD4+ T cells from PBMCs. These receptors all come from a human donor in good health. Both conserved end residues are part of each CDR3. A D gene is named only where the DNA matches it firmly. For some rows the clone size is stated as once, few or many, or as a class when expanded; others skip it.

CDR3 protein: CSARDLGAPLDEQYF
CDR3 DNA: TGCAGTGCTAGAGATCTGGGGGCGCCGTTGGACGAGCAGTACTTC
J gene: TRBJ2-7
V gene: TRBV20-1
D gene: -
clone size: -

CDR3 protein: CASSRTSGGVDIQYF
CDR3 DNA: TGTGCCAGCAGCCGGACTAGCGGGGGGGTGGACATTCAGTACTTC
J gene: TRBJ2-4
V gene: TRBV12-3/TRBV12-4
D gene: TRBD2
clone size: -

CDR3 protein: CASSADRGPFGYTF
CDR3 DNA: TGTGCCAGCAGCGCCGACAGGGGGCCGTTTGGCTACACCTTC
J gene: TRBJ1-2
V gene: TRBV5-4
D gene: TRBD1
clone size: -

CDR3 protein: CASSPAGGPKDTQYF
CDR3 DNA: TGTGCCAGCAGCCCAGCGGGGGGGCCGAAAGATACGCAGTATTTT
J gene: TRBJ2-3
V gene: TRBV7-9
D gene: TRBD2
clone size: -

CDR3 protein: CASSLTTGSPGANVLTF
CDR3 DNA: TGCGCCAGCAGCTTGACCACAGGGAGCCCTGGGGCCAACGTCCTGACTTTC
J gene: TRBJ2-6
V gene: TRBV5-1
D gene: -
clone size: -

CDR3 protein: CASSYLPVRQGDEQFF
CDR3 DNA: TGTGCCAGCAGTTACTTACCGGTTAGACAGGGAGATGAGCAGTTCTTC
J gene: TRBJ2-1
V gene: TRBV6-6
D gene: TRBD1
clone size: -

CDR3 protein: CASSIWSVMGAGLAGYTF
CDR3 DNA: TGTGCCAGTAGTATATGGTCGGTAATGGGGGCAGGCTTGGCTGGCTACACCTTC
J gene: TRBJ1-2
V gene: TRBV19
D gene: -
clone size: -

CDR3 protein: CASSAGAVPTAGNTIYF
CDR3 DNA: TGTGCCAGCAGCGCCGGGGCGGTTCCGACCGCCGGAAACACCATATATTTT
J gene: TRBJ1-3
V gene: TRBV5-4
D gene: -
clone size: -

CDR3 protein: CASSLRTVTDTQYF
CDR3 DNA: TGTGCCAGCAGCTTACGGACCGTAACAGATACGCAGTATTTT
J gene: TRBJ2-3
V gene: TRBV5-4
D gene: -
clone size: -

CDR3 protein: CATSAANGVPGELFF
CDR3 DNA: TGTGCCACCAGTGCCGCGAACGGGGTGCCCGGGGAGCTGTTTTTT
J gene: TRBJ2-2
V gene: TRBV24-1
D gene: -
clone size: -

CDR3 protein: CASSESLTDPNTEAFF
CDR3 DNA: TGCGCCAGCAGTGAGTCTTTAACAGATCCGAACACTGAAGCTTTCTTT
J gene: TRBJ1-1
V gene: TRBV10-1
D gene: -
clone size: -

CDR3 protein: CASSLDGTGTNTGELFF
CDR3 DNA: TGTGCCAGCAGCTTGGATGGGACAGGTACGAACACCGGGGAGCTGTTTTTT
J gene: TRBJ2-2
V gene: TRBV5-6
D gene: TRBD1
clone size: -

CDR3 protein: CSAGGLAGQETQYF
CDR3 DNA: TGCAGTGCTGGGGGACTAGCGGGACAAGAGACCCAGTACTTC
J gene: TRBJ2-5
V gene: TRBV20-1
D gene: TRBD2
clone size: -

CDR3 protein: CASSQAGQEIVNIQYF
CDR3 DNA: TGCGCCAGCAGCCAAGCGGGACAGGAGATTGTGAACATTCAGTACTTC
J gene: TRBJ2-4
V gene: TRBV4-1
D gene: TRBD1
clone size: -

CDR3 protein: CASSRKGTQNTEAFF
CDR3 DNA: TGTGCCAGCAGTCGCAAAGGGACACAGAACACTGAAGCTTTCTTT
J gene: TRBJ1-1
V gene: TRBV12-3/TRBV12-4
D gene: -
clone size: -

CDR3 protein: CASSTNQGEISYNEQFF
CDR3 DNA: TGTGCCAGTAGTACCAACCAGGGGGAGATCTCCTACAATGAGCAGTTCTTC
J gene: TRBJ2-1
V gene: TRBV19
D gene: TRBD1
clone size: -

CDR3 protein: CASSLLGLAGKETQYF
CDR3 DNA: TGTGCCAGCAGTTTATTAGGACTAGCGGGGAAAGAGACCCAGTACTTC
J gene: TRBJ2-5
V gene: TRBV28
D gene: TRBD2
clone size: -

CDR3 protein: CASTRTDDTQYF
CDR3 DNA: TGTGCCAGCACCAGGACGGACGATACGCAGTATTTT
J gene: TRBJ2-3
V gene: TRBV7-9
D gene: -
clone size: -

CDR3 protein: CASSHANRAANYGYTF
CDR3 DNA: TGTGCCAGCAGCCACGCTAACAGGGCGGCCAACTATGGCTACACCTTC
J gene: TRBJ1-2
V gene: TRBV16
D gene: -
clone size: -

CDR3 protein: CASSLDRAKSPQHF
CDR3 DNA: TGTGCCAGCAGCTTGGACAGGGCGAAGTCGCCCCAGCATTTT
J gene: TRBJ1-5
V gene: TRBV7-2
D gene: TRBD1
clone size: -

CDR3 protein: CASSPENTGELFF
CDR3 DNA: TGTGCCAGCAGCCCGGAAAACACCGGGGAGCTGTTTTTT
J gene: TRBJ2-2
V gene: TRBV14
D gene: -
clone size: -

CDR3 protein: CASSLSWGQAYEQYF
CDR3 DNA: TGTGCCAGCAGCTTAAGTTGGGGACAGGCCTACGAGCAGTACTTC
J gene: TRBJ2-7
V gene: TRBV7-2
D gene: TRBD1
clone size: -

CDR3 protein: CASSSNLRSSGANVLTF
CDR3 DNA: TGTGCCAGCAGCTCAAACTTACGGAGCTCTGGGGCCAACGTCCTGACTTTC
J gene: TRBJ2-6
V gene: TRBV5-8
D gene: -
clone size: -

CDR3 protein: CASSLGPSYNEQFF
CDR3 DNA: TGTGCCAGCAGCCTCGGGCCTTCCTACAATGAGCAGTTCTTC
J gene: TRBJ2-1
V gene: TRBV3-1
D gene: -
clone size: -

CDR3 protein: CASSLSSETQYF
CDR3 DNA: TGTGCCAGCAGCTTGTCCTCGGAGACCCAGTACTTC
J gene: TRBJ2-5
V gene: TRBV5-6
D gene: -
clone size: -

CDR3 protein: CASSQEAGFYGYTF
CDR3 DNA: TGCGCCAGCAGCCAAGAGGCAGGTTTCTATGGCTACACCTTC
J gene: TRBJ1-2
V gene: TRBV4-3
D gene: -
clone size: once

CDR3 protein: CASSQRDREEKLFF
CDR3 DNA: TGTGCCAGCAGCCAAAGGGACAGGGAAGAAAAACTGTTTTTT
J gene: TRBJ1-4
V gene: TRBV3-1
D gene: TRBD1
clone size: -

CDR3 protein: CASSEAVGSSSGYTF
CDR3 DNA: TGTGCCAGCAGTGAAGCGGTGGGGTCCTCCAGCGGCTACACCTTC
J gene: TRBJ1-2
V gene: TRBV6-1
D gene: -
clone size: -

CDR3 protein: CASSLGRGAVRNGYTF
CDR3 DNA: TGTGCCAGCAGCTTAGGGCGGGGGGCGGTAAGGAATGGCTACACCTTC
J gene: TRBJ1-2
V gene: TRBV7-8
D gene: -
clone size: -

CDR3 protein: CASSWGHQETQYF
CDR3 DNA: TGCGCCAGCAGCTGGGGACACCAAGAGACCCAGTACTTC
J gene: TRBJ2-5
V gene: TRBV5-1
D gene: -
clone size: -

CDR3 protein: CASSLIPGRLFYGYTF
CDR3 DNA: TGTGCCAGCAGCCTCATTCCGGGACGCCTCTTCTATGGCTACACCTTC
J gene: TRBJ1-2
V gene: TRBV12-3/TRBV12-4
D gene: -
clone size: -

CDR3 protein: CASSLVAGGGQSHIQYF
CDR3 DNA: TGCGCCAGCAGCTTGGTCGCGGGGGGCGGGCAGAGTCACATTCAGTACTTC
J gene: TRBJ2-4
V gene: TRBV5-1
D gene: TRBD2
clone size: -

CDR3 protein: CASSAGDRGNYNEQFF
CDR3 DNA: TGTGCCAGCAGCGCCGGGGACAGGGGAAATTACAATGAGCAGTTCTTC
J gene: TRBJ2-1
V gene: TRBV9
D gene: TRBD1
clone size: -

CDR3 protein: CASTGRATGQPQHF
CDR3 DNA: TGTGCCAGCACGGGCAGGGCGACGGGGCAGCCCCAGCATTTT
J gene: TRBJ1-5
V gene: TRBV12-3/TRBV12-4
D gene: -
clone size: -

CDR3 protein: CASSSGTTYGYTF
CDR3 DNA: TGTGCCAGCAGCTCCGGGACCACCTATGGCTACACCTTC
J gene: TRBJ1-2
V gene: TRBV7-9
D gene: -
clone size: once

CDR3 protein: CASSLAGQGYEQYF
CDR3 DNA: TGTGCCAGCAGTTTGGCAGGACAGGGGTACGAGCAGTACTTC
J gene: TRBJ2-7
V gene: TRBV28
D gene: TRBD1
clone size: -

CDR3 protein: CASSLTGTVSPGTQYF
CDR3 DNA: TGTGCCAGCAGCTTAACCGGGACAGTCTCTCCCGGTACGCAGTATTTT
J gene: TRBJ2-3
V gene: TRBV7-3
D gene: TRBD1
clone size: -

CDR3 protein: CASSSDRYYEQYF
CDR3 DNA: TGTGCCAGCAGCTCGGACAGATACTACGAGCAGTACTTC
J gene: TRBJ2-7
V gene: TRBV7-2
D gene: -
clone size: -

CDR3 protein: CAIRNGGGSTGELFF
CDR3 DNA: TGTGCCATCAGGAACGGGGGCGGGAGTACCGGGGAGCTGTTTTTT
J gene: TRBJ2-2
V gene: TRBV10-3
D gene: -
clone size: -